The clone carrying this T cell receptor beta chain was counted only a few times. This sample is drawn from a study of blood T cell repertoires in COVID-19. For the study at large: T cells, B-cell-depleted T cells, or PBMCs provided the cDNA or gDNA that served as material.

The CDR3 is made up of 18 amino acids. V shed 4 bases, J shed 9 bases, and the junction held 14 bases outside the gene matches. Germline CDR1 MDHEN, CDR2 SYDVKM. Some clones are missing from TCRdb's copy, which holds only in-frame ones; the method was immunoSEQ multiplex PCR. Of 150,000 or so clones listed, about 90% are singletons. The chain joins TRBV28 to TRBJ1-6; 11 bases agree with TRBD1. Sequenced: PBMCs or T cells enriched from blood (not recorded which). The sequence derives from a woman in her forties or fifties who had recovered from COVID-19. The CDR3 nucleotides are TGTGCCAGCAGTTCAGAATTAGAGTGGGACAGGGGGGTTTCACCCCTCCACTTT. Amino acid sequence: CASSSELEWDRGVSPLHF.